Listed here are 22 T cell receptor beta chains from one sample, sequenced in a study of a mutant IDH1 vaccine in newly diagnosed glioma. Libraries were prepared by immunoSEQ multiplex PCR; TCRdb keeps only in-frame clonotypes and omits some of them. This repertoire shows approximately 54,000 clones, 70% to 90% found once; its top ten account for around 21%. As to time point: baseline, week 1 (first vaccination visit). Treatment here: pre-vaccination baseline after standard-of-care therapy. The starting material was PBMCs, obtained from a glioma patient treated with radiotherapy, temozolomide or both. These receptors all stem from a young man with glioma.

A single count supports this clone. V is TRBV4-1 and J is TRBJ2-5; TRBD2 agrees at 7 bases. The V gene end was trimmed by 1 base and the J gene end by 0 bases; junction bases not matched to a gene: 2. Germline lookup yields CDR1 MGHRA and CDR2 YSYEKL. This CDR3 has 15 amino acids. The CDR3 bases are TGCGCCAGCAGCCAAGGAACTAGCGACCAAGAGACCCAGTACTTC. Amino acid sequence: CASSQGTSDQETQYF.

CDR3 region: CASSLSDWGIRQPQHF. In DNA form, the CDR3 reads TGTGCCAGCAGCTTATCTGATTGGGGGATACGACAGCCCCAGCATTTT. This chain connects TRBV7-8 to TRBJ1-5, with D possibly TRBD1 on 5 matching bases. V lost 2 bases, J lost 7 bases, and 18 bases lay in between. Germline CDR1 is SGHVS and CDR2 is FQNEAQ. CDR3 length: 16 residues.

The chain has TRBV5-1 and TRBJ1-1; D remains ambiguous. V lost 5 bases, J lost 0 bases, and 5 bases lay in between. Germline assignment: CDR1 SGHRS and CDR2 YFSETQ. The CDR3 runs to 12 residues. CDR3 protein: CASRTMNTEAFF. The CDR3 nucleotides read TGCGCCAGCAGAACCATGAACACTGAAGCTTTCTTT. The variable domain in full, completed from reference TRBV5-1 and TRBJ1-1, reads KAGVTQTPRYLIKTRGQQVTLSCSPISGHRSVSWYQQTPGQGLQFLFEYFSETQRNKGNFPGRFSGRQFSNSRSEMNVSTLELGDSALYLCASRTMNTEAFFGQGTRLTVV.

The chain is built from TRBV5-6 and TRBJ2-7; possibly TRBD2 for D (6 bases). The CDR3 is made up of 14 amino acids. Trimming pared 1 base from V and 3 bases from J, leaving 11 bases between. Germline V gene lookup returns CDR1 SGHDT and CDR2 YYEEEE. The CDR3 reads CASSLPRGRYEQYF. The CDR3 DNA is TGTGCCAGCAGCTTGCCGCGGGGACGCTACGAGCAGTACTTC.

This rearrangement joins TRBV27 to TRBJ2-5; D gene unclear. Trimming removed 0 bases from V and 7 bases from J, with 9 bases in between. Germline V gene sequence: CDR1 MNHEY, CDR2 SMNVEV (reference sequence). The CDR3 runs to 13 residues. CDR3 amino acids: CASSLSSWGTQYF. The CDR3 DNA reads as TGTGCCAGCAGTTTATCCTCGTGGGGGACCCAGTACTTC.

The chain uses TRBV5-1 and TRBJ1-2; TRBD1 agrees at 9 bases. The germline V gene encodes CDR1 SGHRS and CDR2 YFSETQ. This CDR3 region has 14 residues. V was clipped by 1 base and J by 5 bases; unmatched bases: 3. In nucleotides, the CDR3 is TGCGCCAGCAGCTTGCCGGGACAGGGATATGGCTACACCTTC. This sequence encodes CASSLPGQGYGYTF.

The chain combines TRBV9 with TRBJ1-3, with 7 bases fitting TRBD1. J gave up 3 bases and V 3 bases, and 0 bases lay outside the gene matches. Germline V CDR1 and CDR2: SGDLS, YYNGEE. The CDR3 spans 13 residues. The CDR3 nucleotides are TGTGCCAGCAGCGGGGACAGTGGAAACACCATATATTTT. Its translation is CASSGDSGNTIYF.

The chain employs TRBV5-6 and TRBJ1-5; possibly TRBD1 for D (6 bases). Germline CDR1 reads SGHDT; CDR2 reads YYEEEE. The CDR3 length is 15 residues. Between the trimmed V and J ends, which lost 4 bases and 4 bases, there was a span of 15 bases. The CDR3 DNA reads as TGTGCCAGCAGCCCATGGCTCAGGGGTAATCAGCCCCAGCATTTT. The encoded protein is CASSPWLRGNQPQHF. The full variable domain, in which reference TRBV5-6 and TRBJ1-5 provide the parts outside the CDR3, is DAGVTQSPTHLIKTRGQQVTLRCSPKSGHDTVSWYQQALGQGPQFIFQYYEEEERQRGNFPDRFSGHQFPNYSSELNVNALLLGDSALYLCASSPWLRGNQPQHFGDGTRLSIL.

V gene TRBV5-1 combines with J gene TRBJ1-1; D possibly corresponds to TRBD1 (5 bases). The CDR3 is 15 amino acids. Per germline, CDR1 SGHRS and CDR2 YFSETQ. Trimming took off 0 bases at V and 4 bases at J, with 13 bases between the two ends. The CDR3 DNA reads as TGCGCCAGCAGCTTGGGGTCCGGGGACTTCACTGAAGCTTTCTTT. Protein: CASSLGSGDFTEAFF.

This chain uses TRBV6-5 with TRBJ2-7, with D possibly matching TRBD2 (5 bases). The CDR3 length is 16 residues. Germline CDR1 MNHEY, CDR2 SVGAGI. With 2 bases removed from V and 4 bases from J, the gap between germline ends came to 18 bases. The CDR3 reads CASSYTTGTAQYEQYF. Written as DNA, the CDR3 is TGTGCCAGCAGTTACACGACGGGAACAGCCCAATACGAGCAGTACTTC.

This clone was counted a few times. The chain uses TRBV14 and TRBJ1-4; D gene ambiguous. The length of the CDR3 is 12 residues. The V end was cut by 7 bases, the J end by 7 bases, with 10 bases between. The germline V gene has CDR1 SGHDN and CDR2 FVKESK. The CDR3 sequence is CASTGEGEKLFF. CDR3 bases: TGTGCCAGCACCGGGGAAGGTGAAAAACTGTTTTTT.

The V call is TRBV21-1, the J call TRBJ1-5; TRBD1, the D gene given by the table, was not confirmed from the DNA. TRBV21-1 is a documented pseudogene. This CDR3 comprises 15 residues. CDR3 loop: CASSALGQGNQPQHF. The CDR3 DNA reads as TGTGCCAGCAGCGCCCTAGGACAGGGCAATCAGCCCCAGCATTTT.

The V and J genes are TRBV6-5 and TRBJ1-1; tentative D call: TRBD1 (5 bases). Trimming stripped 2 bases from V and 2 bases from J, with 15 bases between. The CDR3 covers 16 residues. Per the germline V gene, CDR1 is MNHEY and CDR2 is SVGAGI. The CDR3 nucleotides are TGTGCCAGCAGTTACCAGGCTCGGGGGGGAAACACTGAAGCTTTCTTT. This encodes CASSYQARGGNTEAFF.

V is TRBV4-2 and J is TRBJ2-1, with 11 positions matching TRBD2. CDR1 is LGHNA and CDR2 is YNFKEQ in the germline V gene. CDR3 length: 13 amino acids. Trimming at V came to 2 bases and at J to 10 bases, leaving 1 base not matched to a gene. The CDR3 DNA is TGTGCCAGCAGCCAAAGGACTAGCGGGGAGCAGTTCTTC. The encoded protein is CASSQRTSGEQFF.

This sequence joins TRBV18 and TRBJ1-1; TRBD1 agrees at 7 bases. Germline CDR1 reads KGHSH; CDR2 reads LQKENI. The CDR3 has 14 amino acids. The J segment lost 1 base and the V segment lost 4 bases, leaving 3 bases of the junction unmatched. The DNA for the CDR3 is TGTGCCAGCTCACGGGACAGAAAGAACACTGAAGCTTTCTTT. Protein: CASSRDRKNTEAFF. Full variable domain (outside the CDR3, taken from reference TRBV18 and TRBJ1-1): NAGVMQNPRHLVRRRGQEARLRCSPMKGHSHVYWYRQLPEEGLKFMVYLQKENIIDESGMPKERFSAEFPKEGPSILRIQQVVRGDSAAYFCASSRDRKNTEAFFGQGTRLTVV.

A few counts support this clone. The V call is TRBV18, the J call TRBJ1-5; no firm D call. From germline, CDR1 is KGHSH and CDR2 LQKENI. The V end lost 2 bases, the J end lost 0 bases, and 8 bases lay between the germline ends. This CDR3 region has 15 residues. CDR3 bases: TGTGCCAGCTCACCAATGGCGGTTAGCAATCAGCCCCAGCATTTT. Amino acid sequence: CASSPMAVSNQPQHF. The whole variable domain, remainder taken from reference TRBV18 and TRBJ1-5, is NAGVMQNPRHLVRRRGQEARLRCSPMKGHSHVYWYRQLPEEGLKFMVYLQKENIIDESGMPKERFSAEFPKEGPSILRIQQVVRGDSAAYFCASSPMAVSNQPQHFGDGTRLSIL.

The chain recombines TRBV28 with TRBJ1-5, with D tentatively TRBD1 (5 bases). The V end was cut by 5 bases, the J end by 3 bases, with 14 bases between. The CDR3 has 15 residues. CDR1 is MDHEN, CDR2 SYDVKM, per germline. The CDR3 DNA follows: TGTGCCAGCAGTCTCCCCCGGGGCGACAATCAGCCCCAGCATTTT. This encodes CASSLPRGDNQPQHF.

This rearrangement joins TRBV18 to TRBJ1-1, with D perhaps matching TRBD1 (6 bases). V was shortened by 1 base and J by 1 base, with 10 bases between the two germline ends. This CDR3 has 15 residues. Germline V gives CDR1 KGHSH, CDR2 LQKENI. The CDR3 is CASSPLQGSNTEAFF. The CDR3 nucleotides read TGTGCCAGCTCACCACTGCAGGGGTCGAACACTGAAGCTTTCTTT.

The chain carries TRBV7-9 and TRBJ2-6; D remains ambiguous. Trimming removed 4 bases from V and 4 bases from J, with 23 bases in between. The CDR3 is made up of 19 amino acids. Looked up from germline, CDR1 is SEHNR and CDR2 is FQNEAQ (reference sequence). CDR3 amino acids: CASSSGESEIVPGANVLTF. CDR3 sequence (DNA): TGTGCCAGCAGCTCAGGAGAGTCAGAAATCGTGCCGGGGGCCAACGTCCTGACTTTC.

This clone was detected only once. V usage is TRBV15 and J usage is TRBJ2-7; the D is unclear. CDR3 length equals 14 residues. Germline V gene lookup returns CDR1 LNHNV and CDR2 YYDKDF (reference sequence). V was cut by 1 base and J by 0 bases, with 7 bases left in between. The CDR3 region has the DNA TGTGCCACCAGCAGAGGGGGTTTCTCCTACGAGCAGTACTTC. Translating it yields CATSRGGFSYEQYF.

The V gene is TRBV29-1, the J gene TRBJ1-1, with TRBD1 as a possible D gene (5 bases). The CDR3 extends over 12 amino acids. In germline, CDR1 is SQVTM, CDR2 ANQGSEA. V was pared by 5 bases and J by 10 bases, with 17 bases between. As DNA, the CDR3 is TGCAGCGTTCTCCCGTCGGGGCTTGGAGCTTTCTTT. The encoded protein is CSVLPSGLGAFF. Supplemented by reference TRBV29-1 and TRBJ1-1, the full variable domain reads SAVISQKPSRDICQRGTSLTIQCQVDSQVTMMFWYRQQPGQSLTLIATANQGSEATYESGFVIDKFPISRPNLTFSTLTVSNMSPEDSSIYLCSVLPSGLGAFFGQGTRLTVV.

The chain uses TRBV6-5 and TRBJ1-5; the D is unclear. CDR3 length equals 15 residues. CDR1 and CDR2 (germline): MNHEY, SVGAGI. Between the trimmed V and J ends, which lost 4 bases and 5 bases, there was a span of 15 bases. The CDR3 loop is CASSSTGEPYQPQHF. CDR3 sequence (DNA): TGTGCCAGCAGTTCTACGGGAGAACCCTATCAGCCCCAGCATTTT.